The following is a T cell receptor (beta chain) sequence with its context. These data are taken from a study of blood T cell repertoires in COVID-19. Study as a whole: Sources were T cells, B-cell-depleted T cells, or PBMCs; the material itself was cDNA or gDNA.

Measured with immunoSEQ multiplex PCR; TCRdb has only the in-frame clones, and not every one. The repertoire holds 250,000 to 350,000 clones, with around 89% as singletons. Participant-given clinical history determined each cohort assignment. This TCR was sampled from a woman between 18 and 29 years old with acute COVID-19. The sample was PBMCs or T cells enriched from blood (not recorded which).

Here the CDR3 reads CASSGTSGAKNIQYF. CDR3 nucleotides: TGTGCCAGTAGCGGGACTAGCGGAGCCAAAAACATTCAGTACTTC. The chain combines TRBV19 with TRBJ2-4; 11 bases are shared with TRBD2. This CDR3 has 15 residues. The junction had 1 base not matched to a gene; V was cut back by 6 bases and J by 0 bases. Germline CDR1 LNHDA, CDR2 SQIVND (reference sequence).